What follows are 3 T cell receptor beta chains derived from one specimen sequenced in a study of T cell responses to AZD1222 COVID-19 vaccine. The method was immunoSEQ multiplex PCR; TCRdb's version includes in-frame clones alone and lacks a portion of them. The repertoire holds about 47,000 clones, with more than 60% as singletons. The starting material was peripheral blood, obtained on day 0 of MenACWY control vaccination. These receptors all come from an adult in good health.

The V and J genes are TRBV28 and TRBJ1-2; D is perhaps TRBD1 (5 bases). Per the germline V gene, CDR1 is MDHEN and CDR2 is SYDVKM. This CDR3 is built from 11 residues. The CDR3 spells CQTGSFYGYTF. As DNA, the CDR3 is TGTCAAACAGGCTCATTTTATGGCTACACCTTC.

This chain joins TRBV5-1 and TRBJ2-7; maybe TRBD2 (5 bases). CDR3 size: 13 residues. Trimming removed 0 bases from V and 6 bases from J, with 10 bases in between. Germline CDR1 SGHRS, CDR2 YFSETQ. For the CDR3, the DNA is TGCGCCAGCAGCTTGGGGTCTGGAGGCGAGCAGTACGTC. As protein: CASSLGSGGEQYV.

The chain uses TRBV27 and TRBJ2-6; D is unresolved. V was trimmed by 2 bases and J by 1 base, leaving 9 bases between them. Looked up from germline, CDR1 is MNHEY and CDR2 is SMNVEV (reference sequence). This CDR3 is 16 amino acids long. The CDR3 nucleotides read TGTGCCAGCAGTTTAGTGATCGGATCTGGGGCCAACGTCCTGACTTTC. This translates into CASSLVIGSGANVLTF.